The 15 T cell receptor beta chains below all came from one sample that was sequenced in a study of shared clonotypes between healthy human individuals. Method: immunoSEQ multiplex PCR; TCRdb's copy keeps in-frame clones and lacks some. Of approximately 1.9 million clones in the sample, just over 90% were seen once. Naive CD8 cells lacked CD45RO, underwent positive selection for CCR7 and left out terminally differentiated effector memory CD45RA+ cells. Sequencing input: naive CD8+ T cells from PBMCs. The receptors come from a man aged 18 to 30 in good health. Some clones in this sample may be carry-over from other donors' samples.

The V call is TRBV28, the J call TRBJ1-2; D gene unclear. The CDR3 has 16 amino acids. Trimming cost V 5 bases and J 6 bases, with 22 bases left between them. The germline V gene has CDR1 MDHEN and CDR2 SYDVKM. CDR3 amino acids: CASSARAPLGGDGYTF. CDR3 in DNA: TGTGCCAGCAGTGCTAGGGCCCCTCTGGGCGGAGATGGCTACACCTTC.

CDR3 nucleotides: TGTGCCATCAAGGGACAGGGGTCCTACGAGCAGTACTTC. Its translation: CAIKGQGSYEQYF. The chain has TRBV5-5 and TRBJ2-7; 10 positions agree with TRBD1. The length of the CDR3 is 13 residues. V shed 9 bases and J 1 base; nucleotides not matched to a gene: 4. The germline V gene encodes CDR1 SGHKS and CDR2 YYEKEE (reference sequence).

On this clone: The sample contains more than one DNA sequence encoding this CDR3. The chain couples TRBV4-1 to TRBJ1-1, with D hard to call. Germline CDR1 reads MGHRA; CDR2 reads YSYEKL. V lost 3 bases and J lost 1, with 6 bases in between. The CDR3 sequence is 13 residues long. The CDR3, as DNA: TGCGCCAGCAGCCAGAGGAGGAACACTGAAGCTTTCTTT. This codes for CASSQRRNTEAFF.

The chain is built from TRBV28 and TRBJ2-7, with D perhaps matching TRBD1 (7 bases). The CDR3 is 20 residues long. Between the trimmed V and J ends, which lost 1 base and 0 bases, there was a span of 25 bases. Germline CDR1 is MDHEN and CDR2 is SYDVKM. In nucleotides, the CDR3 is TGTGCCAGCAGTTTATTCCCTGCGGGGACAGCGAAGGAAATCTCCTACGAGCAGTACTTC. The encoded protein is CASSLFPAGTAKEISYEQYF.

This clone was observed a single time. The chain joins TRBV10-3 to TRBJ1-2; D not resolved. CDR1 is ENHRY and CDR2 is SYGVKD in the germline V gene. The CDR3 loop spans 14 amino acids. The V end was cut by 0 bases, the J end by 7 bases, with 12 bases between. The CDR3, as DNA: TGTGCCATCAGTGAGTCGAGGAAGCCCCTTGGCTACACCTTC. It encodes CAISESRKPLGYTF.

This sequence joins TRBV7-8 and TRBJ2-4; possible D gene TRBD2, 6 bases. CDR3 length: 16 amino acids. Germline CDR1 reads SGHVS; CDR2 reads FQNEAQ. Trimming stripped 4 bases from V and 12 bases from J, with 25 bases between. CDR3 DNA sequence: TGTGCCAGCAGCTCACGCCGGGACTTCGTCTACAGAAGTCAGTACTTC. Its translation: CASSSRRDFVYRSQYF.

The rearrangement links TRBV27 to TRBJ2-7; D possibly corresponds to TRBD1 (6 bases). Trimming cost V 5 bases and J 1 base, with 18 bases left between them. Germline V gives CDR1 MNHEY, CDR2 SMNVEV (reference sequence). The CDR3 spans 16 residues. The DNA for the CDR3 is TGTGCCAGCAGTCCCAGTTGGGGGCCGGAGTCCTACGAGCAGTACTTC. This encodes CASSPSWGPESYEQYF.

The J gene is TRBJ2-7, the V gene TRBV4-3, with D unclear. V lost 0 bases, J lost 5 bases, and 23 bases lay in between. The CDR3 loop spans 18 amino acids. Germline V lookup: CDR1 LGHNA, CDR2 YSLEER. The CDR3 here is CASSQDSGTRLSFDEQYF. The CDR3 DNA follows: TGCGCCAGCAGCCAAGATTCGGGCACAAGGTTAAGTTTCGACGAGCAGTACTTC.

J is TRBJ1-2 and V is TRBV27; 8 nucleotides align to TRBD1. Germline values: CDR1 MNHEY, CDR2 SMNVEV (reference sequence). This CDR3 has 15 residues. Trimming at V came to 6 bases and at J to 0 bases, leaving 6 bases not matched to a gene. In nucleotides, the CDR3 is TGTGCCAGCAGCCAAACGGACAGGGCTAACTATGGCTACACCTTC. Translated, it gives CASSQTDRANYGYTF.

The sample holds one count of this clone. The gene calls are TRBV25-1 and TRBJ1-2; D unresolved. Trimming took off 1 base at V and 6 bases at J, with 12 bases between the two ends. The CDR3 extends over 14 amino acids. The germline V gene has CDR1 MGHDK and CDR2 SYGVNS. The CDR3 spells CASSESEGGDGYTF. DNA for the CDR3: TGTGCCAGCAGTGAATCAGAAGGCGGGGATGGCTACACCTTC.

The chain carries TRBV25-1 and TRBJ2-3; 8 bases map to TRBD2. The J segment lost 6 bases and the V segment lost 5 bases, leaving 10 bases of the junction unmatched. Germline CDR1 is MGHDK and CDR2 is SYGVNS. The CDR3 is made up of 15 amino acids. The CDR3 DNA sequence: TGTGCCAGCAGTCAGGAGACTAGCGTGTGGGATACGCAGTATTTT. The encoded protein is CASSQETSVWDTQYF.

This clone has a single count. The same CDR3 is also encoded by other DNA sequences in this sample. This chain uses TRBV9 with TRBJ2-5; D not certain. This CDR3 has 14 residues. Trimming removed 0 bases from V and 4 bases from J, with 10 bases in between. Germline CDR1 is SGDLS and CDR2 is YYNGEE. In nucleotides, the CDR3 is TGTGCCAGCAGCGTAGCGGGCCTGGGAGAGACCCAGTACTTC. It specifies CASSVAGLGETQYF.

The chain joins TRBV28 to TRBJ2-5, with TRBD2 matching 12 bases. Germline CDR1 MDHEN, CDR2 SYDVKM. This CDR3 comprises 16 residues. V dropped 6 bases and J dropped 0; count of bases not matched to a gene: 5. The CDR3 spells CASRTSGRPYQETQYF. CDR3 sequence (DNA): TGTGCCAGCAGGACTAGCGGGAGACCCTACCAAGAGACCCAGTACTTC.

The chain combines TRBV7-8 with TRBJ2-1; TRBD2 agrees at 9 bases. J gave up 15 bases and V 4 bases, and 13 bases lay outside the gene matches. This CDR3 is built from 14 residues. The V gene's germline CDR1 is SGHVS and CDR2 FQNEAQ. CDR3 amino acids: CASSSTGLAGVWFF. For the CDR3, the DNA is TGTGCCAGCAGCTCGACGGGACTAGCCGGGGTGTGGTTCTTC.

The chain is built from TRBV11-2 and TRBJ2-1; D is undetermined. From germline, CDR1 is SGHAT and CDR2 FQNNGV. This CDR3 is built from 16 residues. Trimming shortened V by 1 base and J by 2 bases, and 12 bases separated the two germline ends. CDR3 coding DNA: TGTGCCAGCAGCTTAGGGGTGGTGCAAGCCTACAATGAGCAGTTCTTC. Amino acids: CASSLGVVQAYNEQFF.